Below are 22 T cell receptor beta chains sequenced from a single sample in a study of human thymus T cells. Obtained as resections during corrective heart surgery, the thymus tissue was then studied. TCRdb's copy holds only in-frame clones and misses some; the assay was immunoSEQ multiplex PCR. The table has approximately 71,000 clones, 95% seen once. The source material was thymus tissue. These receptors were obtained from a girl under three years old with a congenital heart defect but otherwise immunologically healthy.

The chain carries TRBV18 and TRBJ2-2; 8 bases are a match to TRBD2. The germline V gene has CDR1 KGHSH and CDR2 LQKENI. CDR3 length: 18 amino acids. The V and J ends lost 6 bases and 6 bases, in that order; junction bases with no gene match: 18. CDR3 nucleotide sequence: TGTGCCAGCTCCCCAACCTTTAAACCGGGACTAGAAGCCGGGGAGCTGTTTTTT. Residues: CASSPTFKPGLEAGELFF.

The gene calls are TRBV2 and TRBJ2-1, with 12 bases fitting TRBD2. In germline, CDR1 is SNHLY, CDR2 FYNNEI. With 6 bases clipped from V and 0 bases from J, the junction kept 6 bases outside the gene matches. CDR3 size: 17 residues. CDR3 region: CASRDRTSGNSYNEQFF. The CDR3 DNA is TGTGCCAGCAGGGACAGGACTAGCGGGAACTCCTACAATGAGCAGTTCTTC.

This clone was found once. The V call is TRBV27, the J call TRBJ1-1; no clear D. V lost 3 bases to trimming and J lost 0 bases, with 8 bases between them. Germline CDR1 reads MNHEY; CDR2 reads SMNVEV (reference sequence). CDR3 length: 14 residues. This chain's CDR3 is CASSLSGLNTEAFF. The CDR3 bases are TGTGCCAGCAGTTTGTCCGGACTGAACACTGAAGCTTTCTTT.

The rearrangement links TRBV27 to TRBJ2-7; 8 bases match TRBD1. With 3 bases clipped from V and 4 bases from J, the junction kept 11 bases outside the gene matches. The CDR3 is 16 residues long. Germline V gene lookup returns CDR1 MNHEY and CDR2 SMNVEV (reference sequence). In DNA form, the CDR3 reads TGTGCCAGCAGTTTCAGATCGACAGGGGCGAGGTACGAGCAGTACTTC. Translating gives CASSFRSTGARYEQYF.

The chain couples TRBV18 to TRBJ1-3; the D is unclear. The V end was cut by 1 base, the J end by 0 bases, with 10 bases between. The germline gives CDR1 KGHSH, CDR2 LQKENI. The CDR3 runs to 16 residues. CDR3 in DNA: TGTGCCAGCTCACCACGGGCCCCTCACTCTGGAAACACCATATATTTT. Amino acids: CASSPRAPHSGNTIYF.

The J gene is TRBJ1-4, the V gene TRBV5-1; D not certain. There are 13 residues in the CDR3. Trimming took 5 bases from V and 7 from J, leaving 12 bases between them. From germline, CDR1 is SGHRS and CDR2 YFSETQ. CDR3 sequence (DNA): TGCGCCAGCAGGGGGTCAGGAAGTGAAAAACTGTTTTTT. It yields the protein CASRGSGSEKLFF.

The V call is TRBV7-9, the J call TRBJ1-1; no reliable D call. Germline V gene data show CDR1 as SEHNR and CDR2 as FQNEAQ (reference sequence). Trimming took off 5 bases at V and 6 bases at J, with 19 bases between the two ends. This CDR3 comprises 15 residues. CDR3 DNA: TGTGCCAGCAGCCCTAGACCGTTCCCGCCCGCTGAAGCTTTCTTT. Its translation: CASSPRPFPPAEAFF.

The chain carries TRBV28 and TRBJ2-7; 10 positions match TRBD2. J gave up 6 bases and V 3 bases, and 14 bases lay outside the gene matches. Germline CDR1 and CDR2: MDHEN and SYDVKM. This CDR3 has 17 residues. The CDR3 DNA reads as TGTGCCAGCAGTTTGGGGAGCGGGAGGGCATTTTCGGGCGAGCAGTACTTC. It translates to CASSLGSGRAFSGEQYF.

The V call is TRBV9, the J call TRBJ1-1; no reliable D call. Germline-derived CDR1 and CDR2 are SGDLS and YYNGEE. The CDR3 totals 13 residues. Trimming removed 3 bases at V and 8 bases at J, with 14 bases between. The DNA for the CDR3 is TGTGCCAGCAGCGGTCAACCACTCGGAGAAGCTTTCTTT. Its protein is CASSGQPLGEAFF.

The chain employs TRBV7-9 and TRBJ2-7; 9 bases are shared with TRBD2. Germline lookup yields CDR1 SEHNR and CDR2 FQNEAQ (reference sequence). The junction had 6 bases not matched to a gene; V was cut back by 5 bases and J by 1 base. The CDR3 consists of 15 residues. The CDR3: CASSLTGLASYEQYF. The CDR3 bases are TGTGCCAGCAGCCTAACGGGACTAGCATCCTACGAGCAGTACTTC.

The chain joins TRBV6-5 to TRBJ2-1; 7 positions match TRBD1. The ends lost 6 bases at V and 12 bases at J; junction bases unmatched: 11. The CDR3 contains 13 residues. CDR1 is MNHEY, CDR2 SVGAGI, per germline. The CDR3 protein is CASSARTGAMQFF. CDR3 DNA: TGTGCCAGCAGCGCTCGGACAGGCGCCATGCAGTTCTTC.

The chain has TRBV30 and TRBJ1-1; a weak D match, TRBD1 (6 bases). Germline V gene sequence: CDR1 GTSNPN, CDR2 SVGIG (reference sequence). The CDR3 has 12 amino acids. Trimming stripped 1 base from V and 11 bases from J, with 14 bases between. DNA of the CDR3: TGTGCCTGGAGTGGACAGGCAAGGGAGGCTTTCTTT. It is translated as CAWSGQAREAFF.

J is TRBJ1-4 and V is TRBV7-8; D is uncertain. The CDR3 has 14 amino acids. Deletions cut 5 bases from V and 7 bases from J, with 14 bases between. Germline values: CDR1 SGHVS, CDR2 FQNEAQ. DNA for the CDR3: TGTGCCAGCAGCCTCCCCCGGAAGGGTGAAAAACTGTTTTTT. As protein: CASSLPRKGEKLFF. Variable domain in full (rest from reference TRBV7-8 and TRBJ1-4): GAGVSQSPRYKVAKRGQDVALRCDPISGHVSLFWYQQALGQGPEFLTYFQNEAQLDKSGLPSDRFFAERPEGSVSTLKIQRTQQEDSAVYLCASSLPRKGEKLFFGSGTQLSVL.

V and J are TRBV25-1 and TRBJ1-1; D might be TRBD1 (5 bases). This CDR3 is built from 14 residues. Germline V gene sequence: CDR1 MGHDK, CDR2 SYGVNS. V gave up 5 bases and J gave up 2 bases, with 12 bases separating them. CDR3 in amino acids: CASSRGDLNTEAFF. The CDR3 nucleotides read TGTGCCAGCAGTAGAGGGGACCTAAACACTGAAGCTTTCTTT.

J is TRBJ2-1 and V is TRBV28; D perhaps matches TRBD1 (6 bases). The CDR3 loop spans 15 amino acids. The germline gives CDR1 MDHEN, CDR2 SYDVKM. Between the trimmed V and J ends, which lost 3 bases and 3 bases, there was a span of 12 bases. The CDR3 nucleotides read TGTGCCAGCAGTTTGGTAGGGGGAAACTACAATGAGCAGTTCTTC. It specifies CASSLVGGNYNEQFF. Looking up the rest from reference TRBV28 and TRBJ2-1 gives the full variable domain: DVKVTQSSRYLVKRTGEKVFLECVQDMDHENMFWYRQDPGLGLRLIYFSYDVKMKEKGDIPEGYSVSREKKERFSLILESASTNQTSMYLCASSLVGGNYNEQFFGPGTRLTVL.

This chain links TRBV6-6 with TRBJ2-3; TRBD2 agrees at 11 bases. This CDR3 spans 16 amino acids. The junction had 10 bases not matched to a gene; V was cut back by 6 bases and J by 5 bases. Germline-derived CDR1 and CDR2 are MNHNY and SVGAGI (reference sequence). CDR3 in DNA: TGTGCCAGCAGGCATAGCGGGAGGGCCTGGAAAGATACGCAGTATTTT. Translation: CASRHSGRAWKDTQYF.

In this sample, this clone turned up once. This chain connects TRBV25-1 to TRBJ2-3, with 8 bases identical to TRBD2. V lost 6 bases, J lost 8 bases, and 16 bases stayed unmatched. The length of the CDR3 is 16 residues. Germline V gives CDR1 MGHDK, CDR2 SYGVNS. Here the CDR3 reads CASRLNRQAGEGTQYF. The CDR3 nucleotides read TGTGCCAGCAGATTAAATAGGCAAGCGGGAGAGGGTACGCAGTATTTT.

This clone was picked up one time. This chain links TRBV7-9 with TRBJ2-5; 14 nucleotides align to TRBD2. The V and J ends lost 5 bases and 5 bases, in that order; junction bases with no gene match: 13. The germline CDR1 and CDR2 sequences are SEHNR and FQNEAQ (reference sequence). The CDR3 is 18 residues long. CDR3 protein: CASSPQARLAGGAETQYF. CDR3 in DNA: TGTGCCAGCAGCCCTCAAGCGAGACTAGCGGGAGGGGCCGAGACCCAGTACTTC.

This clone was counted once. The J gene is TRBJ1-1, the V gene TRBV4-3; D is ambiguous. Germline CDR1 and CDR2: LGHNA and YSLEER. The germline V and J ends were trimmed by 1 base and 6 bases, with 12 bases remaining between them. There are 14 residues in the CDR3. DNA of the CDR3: TGCGCCAGCAGCCAAGGAACGATCTTCGCTGAAGCTTTCTTT. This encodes CASSQGTIFAEAFF.

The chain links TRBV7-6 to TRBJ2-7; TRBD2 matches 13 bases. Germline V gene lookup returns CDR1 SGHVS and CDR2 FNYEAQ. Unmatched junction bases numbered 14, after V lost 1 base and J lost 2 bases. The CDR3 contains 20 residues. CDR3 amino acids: CASSLGSDGTSGMGTYEQYF. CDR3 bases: TGTGCCAGCAGCTTAGGTTCCGACGGGACTAGCGGGATGGGAACCTACGAGCAGTACTTC.

The CDR3 sequence: CASSQPGGTGNNHTEAFF. Written as DNA, the CDR3 is TGTGCCAGCAGCCAACCCGGGGGGACAGGGAACAATCACACTGAAGCTTTCTTT. The chain couples TRBV4-2 to TRBJ1-1; TRBD1 aligns across 9 bases. Germline V gives CDR1 LGHNA, CDR2 YNFKEQ. Losses at the gene ends were 2 bases for V and 3 bases for J; bases not matched to a gene: 13. CDR3 length: 18 amino acids.

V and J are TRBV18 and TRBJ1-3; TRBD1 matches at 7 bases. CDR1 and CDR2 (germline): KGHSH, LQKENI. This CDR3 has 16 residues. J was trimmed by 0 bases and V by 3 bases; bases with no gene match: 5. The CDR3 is CASSPLTGSSGNTIYF. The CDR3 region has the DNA TGTGCCAGCTCACCTCTGACAGGGAGCTCTGGAAACACCATATATTTT.